This T cell receptor beta chain was found in a study of T cell repertoires in cytomegalovirus infection. Study background: Shared public TCR beta signatures pointed to both CMV infection and a matching HLA type.

Each CDR3 protein is one row after TCRdb ran MiXCR on the reads. The data contain about 69,000 distinct CDR3 sequences, about 26% of them singletons. Concerning this clonotype itself: Its target is not known.

The CDR3 spans 16 residues. Germline V CDR1 and CDR2: LGHNA, YSLEER. J was trimmed by 6 bases and V by 4 bases; bases with no gene match: 6. Study results and limitations: Cumulative frequency (of public TCR beta family members) identified carriers of CMV plus the relevant HLA. In two of eight donors, the top clonotype was HLA-C-restricted CMV-specific.

The chain couples TRBV4-3 to TRBJ2-2; 12 bases fit TRBD2. This clonotype was sampled from a human donor in good health (CMV status not recorded). Some clones in this sample may be carry-over from other donors' samples. This material consisted of CD8+ T cells from cultured PBMCs, taken from culture after CMV antigen stimulation. The CDR3 bases are TGCGCCAGCAGCCGCTTACTAGCGGGAGGAGCCGGGGAGCTGTTTTTT. It yields the protein CASSRLLAGGAGELFF.